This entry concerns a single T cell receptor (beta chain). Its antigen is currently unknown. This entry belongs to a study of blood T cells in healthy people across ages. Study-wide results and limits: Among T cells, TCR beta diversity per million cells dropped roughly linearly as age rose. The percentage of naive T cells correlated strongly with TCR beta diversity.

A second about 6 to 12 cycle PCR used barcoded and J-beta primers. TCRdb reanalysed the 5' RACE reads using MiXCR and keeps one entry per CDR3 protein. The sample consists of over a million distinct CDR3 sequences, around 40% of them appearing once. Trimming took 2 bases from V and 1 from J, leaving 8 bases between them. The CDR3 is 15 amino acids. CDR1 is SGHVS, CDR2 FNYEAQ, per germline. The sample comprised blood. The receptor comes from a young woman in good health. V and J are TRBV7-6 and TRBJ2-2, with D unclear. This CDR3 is CASSLLRLNTGELFF. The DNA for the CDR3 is TGTGCCAGCAGCTTATTACGGCTGAACACCGGGGAGCTGTTTTTT. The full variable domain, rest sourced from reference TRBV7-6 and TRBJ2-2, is GAGVSQSPRYKVTKRGQDVALRCDPISGHVSLYWYRQALGQGPEFLTYFNYEAQQDKSGLPNDRFSAERPEGSISTLTIQRTEQRDSAMYRCASSLLRLNTGELFFGEGSRLTVL.